These 8 T cell receptor beta chains were all obtained from the same sample, sequenced in a study of radiotherapy plus CTLA-4 blockade in lung cancer. Measured with immunoSEQ multiplex PCR; TCRdb has only the in-frame clones, and not every one. The sample contains approximately 40,000 clones, 72% of which appear only once. This material consisted of peripheral blood, taken from a patient treated with radiotherapy plus ipilimumab. The source is a human donor with non-small cell lung cancer who had stable disease on radiotherapy plus ipilimumab.

There are a few counts of this clone. The gene calls are TRBV20-1 and TRBJ1-1; TRBD1 matches 7 bases. Germline trimming cut 5 bases from V and 8 bases from J; bases unmatched to any gene: 5. CDR1 is DFQATT, CDR2 SNEGSKA, per germline (reference sequence). The CDR3 runs 11 residues. The CDR3, as DNA: TGCAGTGCTGTGCGACAGGGCGAAGCTTTCTTT. Translation gives CSAVRQGEAFF.

This clone was detected only a few times. The chain is built from TRBV9 and TRBJ1-3; 8 nucleotides match TRBD1. CDR1 is SGDLS and CDR2 is YYNGEE in the germline V gene. The junction had 8 bases not matched to a gene; V was cut back by 3 bases and J by 0 bases. This CDR3 comprises 17 residues. CDR3 sequence reads: CASSAPGTGASGNTIYF. CDR3 coding DNA: TGTGCCAGCAGCGCTCCCGGGACAGGAGCCTCTGGAAACACCATATATTTT.

V is TRBV5-6 and J is TRBJ2-3; no reliable D call. The V end was cut by 0 bases, the J end by 2 bases, with 4 bases between. The CDR3 sequence is 13 residues long. CDR1 is SGHDT, CDR2 YYEEEE, per germline. The CDR3, as DNA: TGTGCCAGCAGCTTGGGGCCCACAGATACGCAGTATTTT. It encodes CASSLGPTDTQYF.

The CDR3 is CASGALSQGRELFF. CDR3 bases: TGTGCCAGCGGTGCCTTGTCGCAGGGGAGGGAGCTGTTTTTT. The rearrangement uses TRBV5-5 and TRBJ2-2; D possibly corresponds to TRBD1 (6 bases). The V end was cut by 7 bases, the J end by 9 bases, with 19 bases between. There are 14 residues in the CDR3. Germline lookup yields CDR1 SGHKS and CDR2 YYEKEE (reference sequence).

The rearrangement links TRBV29-1 to TRBJ2-7; D is undetermined. The germline CDR1 and CDR2 sequences are SQVTM and ANQGSEA. This CDR3 has 14 residues. Trimming took off 7 bases at V and 4 bases at J, with 20 bases between the two ends. The CDR3 DNA follows: TGCAGCGCCGCCGACTCAACAAGGCGTTACGAGCAGTACTTC. Its protein product is CSAADSTRRYEQYF.

This clone has a handful of counts. This chain links TRBV30 with TRBJ1-1; no definite D call. Trimming removed 1 base from V and 1 base from J, with 7 bases in between. CDR3 length: 13 amino acids. Germline CDR1 GTSNPN, CDR2 SVGIG (reference sequence). CDR3 coding DNA: TGTGCCTGGAGTGCGCGGGGGAACACTGAAGCTTTCTTT. Its translation: CAWSARGNTEAFF.

The chain joins TRBV14 to TRBJ1-1; 7 bases map to TRBD1. The CDR3 is 16 residues long. The germline CDR1 and CDR2 sequences are SGHDN and FVKESK. V lost 3 bases to trimming and J lost 1 base; unmatched junction nucleotides: 8. The CDR3 is CASSHLRTGPNTEAFF. CDR3 bases: TGTGCCAGCAGCCATCTGAGGACAGGACCGAACACTGAAGCTTTCTTT.

The chain has TRBV5-1 and TRBJ1-1; D uncertain. Germline CDR1 and CDR2: SGHRS and YFSETQ. This CDR3 is built from 13 residues. V was cut by 0 bases and J by 0 bases, with 3 bases left in between. CDR3 nucleotides: TGCGCCAGCAGCTTGGCTCTGAACACTGAAGCTTTCTTT. It translates to CASSLALNTEAFF. Supplemented by reference TRBV5-1 and TRBJ1-1, the full variable domain reads KAGVTQTPRYLIKTRGQQVTLSCSPISGHRSVSWYQQTPGQGLQFLFEYFSETQRNKGNFPGRFSGRQFSNSRSEMNVSTLELGDSALYLCASSLALNTEAFFGQGTRLTVV.